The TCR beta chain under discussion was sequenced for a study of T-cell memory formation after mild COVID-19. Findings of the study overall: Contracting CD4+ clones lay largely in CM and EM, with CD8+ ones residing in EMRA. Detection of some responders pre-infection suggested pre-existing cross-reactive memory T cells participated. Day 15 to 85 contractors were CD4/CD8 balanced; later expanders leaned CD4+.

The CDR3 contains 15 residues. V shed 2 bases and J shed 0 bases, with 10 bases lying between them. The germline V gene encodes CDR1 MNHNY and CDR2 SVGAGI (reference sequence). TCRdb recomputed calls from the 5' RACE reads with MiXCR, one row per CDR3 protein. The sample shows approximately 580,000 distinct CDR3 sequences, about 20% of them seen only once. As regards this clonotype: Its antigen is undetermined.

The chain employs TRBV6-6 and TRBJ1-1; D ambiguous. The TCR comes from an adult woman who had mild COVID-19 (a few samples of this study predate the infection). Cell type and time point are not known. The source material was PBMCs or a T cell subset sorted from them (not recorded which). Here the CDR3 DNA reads TGTGCCAGCAGTTACGTGTACGGGATGAACACTGAAGCTTTCTTT. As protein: CASSYVYGMNTEAFF.